This T cell receptor beta chain emerged from a study of cytomegalovirus exposure and HLA in healthy donors. Researchers ran the PCR with 60 Vbeta and 13 Jbeta primers. Clones were sequenced by immunoSEQ multiplex PCR, and TCRdb holds only the in-frame ones, with some missing. Seen here are roughly 150,000 clones, about 68% observed once, and the top ten hold around 2.6%. General study results and limits: TCR beta sequences reportedly predicted the HLA-A and HLA-B alleles of most subjects accurately. Using the classifier, cytomegalovirus status was reportedly diagnosed with high specificity and sensitivity. Later on, an analysis found that several of the most significant clusters appeared to be linked to common viral pathogens, which included parvovirus B19.

CDR3 length equals 12 residues. Trimming removed 3 bases at V and 5 bases at J, with 8 bases between. Germline-derived CDR1 and CDR2 are SGHRS and YFSETQ. For this clone: Its antigen is not identified.

This rearrangement joins TRBV5-1 to TRBJ1-1; D might be TRBD1 (5 bases). Material for sequencing was PBMCs. This clonotype originated in a female donor in good health and CMV-seronegative. The CDR3 here is CASSSGGTEAFF. The CDR3 bases are TGCGCCAGCAGCTCCGGGGGGACTGAAGCTTTCTTT. Full variable domain (rest looked up from reference TRBV5-1 and TRBJ1-1): KAGVTQTPRYLIKTRGQQVTLSCSPISGHRSVSWYQQTPGQGLQFLFEYFSETQRNKGNFPGRFSGRQFSNSRSEMNVSTLELGDSALYLCASSSGGTEAFFGQGTRLTVV.